What follows are 24 T cell receptor beta chains derived from one specimen sequenced in a study of blood T cell repertoires in COVID-19. The table came from immunoSEQ multiplex PCR; TCRdb's copy has only in-frame clones and leaves some out. The sample carries about 270,000 clones, roughly nine tenths recorded once. The sample was PBMCs or T cells enriched from blood (not recorded which). The source is a woman younger than 35 who had recovered from COVID-19.

The count of this clone is one. This chain links TRBV5-1 with TRBJ2-3, with TRBD2 matching 7 bases. The V gene's germline CDR1 is SGHRS and CDR2 YFSETQ. The CDR3 is 16 residues long. The V and J ends lost 3 bases and 2 bases, in that order; junction bases with no gene match: 9. In nucleotides, the CDR3 is TGCGCCAGCAGCTCCGGGGAACGGGGGGACACAGATACGCAGTATTTT. Translated: CASSSGERGDTDTQYF.

V and J are TRBV28 and TRBJ1-1, with a weak D call TRBD1 (5 bases). This CDR3 spans 16 amino acids. Germline CDR1 and CDR2: MDHEN and SYDVKM. Between the trimmed V and J ends, which lost 3 bases and 3 bases, there was a span of 17 bases. CDR3 DNA sequence: TGTGCCAGCAGTTTGGCCATAAGGGGTGATCACACTGAAGCTTTCTTT. Its protein product is CASSLAIRGDHTEAFF.

This chain's CDR3 is CASSPLDRGDYGYTF. CDR3 DNA sequence: TGTGCCAGCTCACCCCTAGACAGGGGAGACTATGGCTACACCTTC. The V gene is TRBV18, the J gene TRBJ1-2, with 8 bases that match TRBD1. The length of the CDR3 is 15 residues. Per germline, CDR1 KGHSH and CDR2 LQKENI. Trimming cost V 3 bases and J 3 bases; bases outside gene matches: 6.

The chain combines TRBV5-1 with TRBJ1-4; D might be TRBD1 (6 bases). Germline values: CDR1 SGHRS, CDR2 YFSETQ. V gave up 2 bases and J gave up 4 bases, with 9 bases separating them. There are 14 residues in the CDR3. The CDR3 DNA sequence: TGCGCCAGCAGCTTCGGGACACTTAATGAAAAACTGTTTTTT. It yields the protein CASSFGTLNEKLFF.

This rearrangement joins TRBV5-4 to TRBJ2-1; a weak D match, TRBD2 (5 bases). V was clipped by 1 base and J by 2 bases, with 7 bases between them. Germline V lookup: CDR1 SGHNT, CDR2 YYREEE (reference sequence). The CDR3 sequence is 14 residues long. This chain's CDR3 is CASSLPSPYNEQFF. Here the CDR3 DNA reads TGTGCCAGCAGCTTGCCTAGCCCCTACAATGAGCAGTTCTTC.

The J gene is TRBJ2-5, the V gene TRBV20-1; D may be TRBD2 (5 bases). CDR1 DFQATT and CDR2 SNEGSKA come from the germline V gene (reference sequence). The CDR3 contains 11 residues. V was trimmed by 6 bases and J by 2 bases, leaving 7 bases between them. DNA for the CDR3: TGCAGTGCCGGCGGGCAAGAGACCCAGTACTTC. This translates into CSAGGQETQYF.

This chain uses TRBV2 with TRBJ2-7; 10 bases match TRBD2. V was pared by 0 bases and J by 6 bases, with 8 bases of the junction left unmatched. Germline lookup yields CDR1 SNHLY and CDR2 FYNNEI. The CDR3 length is 16 residues. CDR3 loop: CASSEASLAGVGEQYF. The CDR3 DNA reads as TGTGCCAGCAGTGAAGCGTCCCTAGCGGGGGTCGGCGAGCAGTACTTC. Complete variable domain (other parts from reference TRBV2 and TRBJ2-7): EPEVTQTPSHQVTQMGQEVILRCVPISNHLYFYWYRQILGQKVEFLVSFYNNEISEKSEIFDDQFSVERPDGSNFTLKIRSTKLEDSAMYFCASSEASLAGVGEQYFGPGTRLTVT.

DNA of the CDR3: TGTGCCAGTAGTATAGCAGGGAATGAGCAGTTCTTC. It codes for CASSIAGNEQFF. The rearrangement links TRBV19 to TRBJ2-1; D possibly corresponds to TRBD1 (5 bases). The CDR3 has 12 amino acids. Germline V lookup: CDR1 LNHDA, CDR2 SQIVND (reference sequence). The V end was cut by 1 base, the J end by 7 bases, with 5 bases between.

In regard to this clone: Other DNA sequences in the same sample also yield this CDR3. The chain uses TRBV5-1 and TRBJ2-7; possibly TRBD2 for D (5 bases). Germline V gene lookup returns CDR1 SGHRS and CDR2 YFSETQ. This CDR3 region has 13 residues. The V end was cut by 3 bases, the J end by 3 bases, with 10 bases between. The CDR3 protein is CASSSGLNYEQYF. The CDR3 nucleotides are TGCGCCAGCAGCTCAGGACTCAACTACGAGCAGTACTTC.

The rearrangement joins TRBV6-5 to TRBJ2-3, with D possibly matching TRBD2 (5 bases). The V gene's germline CDR1 is MNHEY and CDR2 SVGAGI. This CDR3 is built from 13 residues. Trimming removed 8 bases at V and 0 bases at J, with 9 bases between. CDR3 nucleotide sequence: TGTGCCAGCCGTACGGGGAGCACAGATACGCAGTATTTT. Its protein product is CASRTGSTDTQYF.

This chain connects TRBV29-1 to TRBJ1-5; tentative D call: TRBD1 (6 bases). The germline V gene has CDR1 SQVTM and CDR2 ANQGSEA. This CDR3 contains 13 residues. Trimming removed 7 bases at V and 3 bases at J, with 13 bases between. This chain's CDR3 is CSGAWGLNQPQHF. The CDR3, as DNA: TGCAGCGGCGCTTGGGGGCTCAATCAGCCCCAGCATTTT.

This chain connects TRBV5-8 to TRBJ1-5, with 8 bases aligning to TRBD1. V shed 4 bases and J 2 bases; nucleotides not matched to a gene: 8. CDR1 SGHTS and CDR2 YDEGEE come from the germline V gene. CDR3 length: 16 residues. This CDR3 reads CASSPETGVGNQPQHF. The CDR3 nucleotides read TGTGCCAGCAGCCCCGAGACAGGGGTGGGCAATCAGCCCCAGCATTTT.

This clone was found once. This chain uses TRBV12-3 or TRBV12-4 with TRBJ1-1; tentative D call: TRBD1 (6 bases). V dropped 10 bases and J dropped 6 bases, with 12 bases sitting between them. This CDR3 spans 11 amino acids. The CDR3 loop reads CATWGGPEAFF. CDR3 nucleotides: TGTGCCACCTGGGGGGGCCCTGAAGCTTTCTTT.

The chain links TRBV5-4 to TRBJ2-5; D is ambiguous. This CDR3 spans 13 amino acids. V was cut by 0 bases and J by 4 bases, with 7 bases left in between. CDR1 and CDR2 from the germline V gene are SGHNT and YYREEE (reference sequence). CDR3 region: CASSLDRGETQYF. The DNA of the CDR3 is TGTGCCAGCAGCTTGGACCGAGGAGAGACCCAGTACTTC.

V is TRBV6-6 and J is TRBJ1-5; D call uncertain. V lost 0 bases and J 4 bases, leaving 4 bases between the germline ends. CDR1 and CDR2 (germline): MNHNY, SVGAGI (reference sequence). This CDR3 is 13 amino acids long. CDR3 sequence: CASSYSTNQPQHF. For the CDR3, the DNA is TGTGCCAGCAGTTACTCGACTAATCAGCCCCAGCATTTT.

V usage is TRBV30 and J usage is TRBJ1-1; the match to TRBD1 covers 7 bases. From germline, CDR1 is GTSNPN and CDR2 SVGIG (reference sequence). The CDR3 loop spans 11 amino acids. The CDR3 loop is CARQGNTEAFF. The DNA of the CDR3 is TGTGCAAGACAGGGGAACACTGAAGCTTTCTTT. Full variable domain (rest looked up from reference TRBV30 and TRBJ1-1): SQTIHQWPATLVQPVGSPLSLECTVEGTSNPNLYWYRQAAGRGLQLLFYSVGIGQISSEVPQNLSASRPQDRQFILSSKKLLLSDSGFYLCARQGNTEAFFGQGTRLTVV.

This chain joins TRBV29-1 and TRBJ1-2; 9 bases agree with TRBD1. This CDR3 region has 13 residues. V trimming: 8 bases; J trimming: 6 bases; junction bases outside the gene matches: 10. Germline-derived CDR1 and CDR2 are SQVTM and ANQGSEA. CDR3 in DNA: TGCAGCTCCATAACCGGGACAGGGCATGGCTACACCTTC. As protein: CSSITGTGHGYTF.

J is TRBJ2-3 and V is TRBV5-4, with a tentative D call TRBD1 (6 bases). The CDR3 consists of 16 residues. The germline V gene has CDR1 SGHNT and CDR2 YYREEE (reference sequence). The germline V and J ends were trimmed by 0 bases and 0 bases, with 11 bases remaining between them. The CDR3 region has the DNA TGTGCCAGCAGCTTGGACAGGGCCTCTAGCACAGATACGCAGTATTTT. This encodes CASSLDRASSTDTQYF.

The chain has TRBV5-1 and TRBJ2-2, with D hard to call. The CDR3 is made up of 12 amino acids. CDR1 is SGHRS, CDR2 YFSETQ, per germline. V was cut by 1 base and J by 5 bases, with 3 bases left in between. The DNA for the CDR3 is TGCGCCAGCAGCTTGTCGACCGGGGAGCTGTTTTTT. The encoded protein is CASSLSTGELFF.

The sample holds one count of this clone. The chain is built from TRBV21-1 and TRBJ1-6; the DNA was not used to check the table's D call, TRBD1. TRBV21-1 is a pseudogene segment. This CDR3 spans 17 amino acids. In DNA, the CDR3 is TGTGCCAGCGCTCTGAAATTGGACAGCCTTTATAATTCACCCCTCCACTTT. As protein: CASALKLDSLYNSPLHF.

The chain recombines TRBV10-3 with TRBJ2-7, with 9 bases matching TRBD1. The J segment lost 4 bases and the V segment lost 3 bases, leaving 4 bases of the junction unmatched. CDR1 is ENHRY, CDR2 SYGVKD, per germline. CDR3 length: 14 residues. Written as DNA, the CDR3 is TGTGCCATCAGTGAAGACAGGGGGGTGTACGAGCAGTACTTC. Protein: CAISEDRGVYEQYF.

The V and J genes are TRBV2 and TRBJ1-6; 7 bases fit TRBD1. Germline trimming cut 5 bases from V and 3 bases from J; bases unmatched to any gene: 10. Germline V gene lookup returns CDR1 SNHLY and CDR2 FYNNEI. There are 17 residues in the CDR3. The CDR3 loop is CASSTGQWVRYNSPLHF. CDR3 nucleotides: TGTGCCAGCAGTACGGGACAGTGGGTCCGCTATAATTCACCCCTCCACTTT.

CDR3 bases: TGTGCCAGTAGTATAGGTGGCCAGTACCAAGAGACCCAGTACTTC. It encodes CASSIGGQYQETQYF. The chain uses TRBV19 and TRBJ2-5; no clear D. The V gene lost 1 base and the J gene lost 0 bases, with 9 bases spanning the gap. CDR3 length equals 15 residues. Looked up from germline, CDR1 is LNHDA and CDR2 is SQIVND (reference sequence).

The chain is built from TRBV9 and TRBJ1-5; D possibly corresponds to TRBD1 (6 bases). The V gene lost 4 bases and the J gene lost 7 bases, with 18 bases spanning the gap. The CDR3 is made up of 15 amino acids. Germline V gene data show CDR1 as SGDLS and CDR2 as YYNGEE. CDR3 in DNA: TGTGCCAGCAGCCCTGGTACAACAGGGAGCCAGCCCCAGCATTTT. Translated, it gives CASSPGTTGSQPQHF.